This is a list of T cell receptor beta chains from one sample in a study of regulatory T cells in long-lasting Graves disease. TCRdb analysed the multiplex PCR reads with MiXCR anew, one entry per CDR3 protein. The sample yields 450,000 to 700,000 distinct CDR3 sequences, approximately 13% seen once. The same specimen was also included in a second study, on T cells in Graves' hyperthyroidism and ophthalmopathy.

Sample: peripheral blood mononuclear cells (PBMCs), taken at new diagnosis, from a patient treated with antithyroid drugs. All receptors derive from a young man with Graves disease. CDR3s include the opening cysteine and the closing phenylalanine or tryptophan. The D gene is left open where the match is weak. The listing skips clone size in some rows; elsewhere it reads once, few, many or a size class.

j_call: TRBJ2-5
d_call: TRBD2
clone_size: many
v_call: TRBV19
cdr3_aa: CASSLSRTSGETQYF
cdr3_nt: TGTGCCAGTAGCCTCAGCAGGACTAGCGGGGAGACCCAGTACTTC

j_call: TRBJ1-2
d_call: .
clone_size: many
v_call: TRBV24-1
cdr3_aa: CATSDAGLGYTF
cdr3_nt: TGTGCCACCAGTGATGCAGGACTTGGCTACACCTTC

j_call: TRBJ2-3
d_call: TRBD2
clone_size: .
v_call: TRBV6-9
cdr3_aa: CASSYGLAGAVYF
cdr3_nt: TGTGCCAGCAGTTATGGACTAGCGGGAGCAGTGTATTTT

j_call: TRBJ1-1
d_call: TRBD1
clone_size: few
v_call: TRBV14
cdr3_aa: CASSQDPWDRGGTEAFF
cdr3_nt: TGTGCCAGCAGCCAAGATCCGTGGGACAGGGGAGGGACTGAAGCTTTCTTT

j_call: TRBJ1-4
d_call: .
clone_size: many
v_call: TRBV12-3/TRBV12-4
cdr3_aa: CASSFSQEEKLFF
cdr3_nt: TGTGCCAGCAGTTTCAGCCAGGAGGAAAAACTGTTTTTT

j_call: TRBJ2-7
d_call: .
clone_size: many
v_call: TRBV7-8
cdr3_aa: CASSLGRVQPYEQYF
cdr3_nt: TGTGCCAGCAGCTTAGGACGCGTGCAACCCTACGAGCAGTACTTC

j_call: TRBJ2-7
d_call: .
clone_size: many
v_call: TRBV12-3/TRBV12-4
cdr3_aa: CASSTGQGVGEQYF
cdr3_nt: TGTGCCAGCAGTACGGGGCAGGGAGTGGGCGAGCAGTACTTC

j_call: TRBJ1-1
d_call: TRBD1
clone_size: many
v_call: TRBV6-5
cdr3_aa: CASSYRQGKDTEAFF
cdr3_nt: TGTGCCAGCAGTTACCGACAGGGGAAGGACACTGAAGCTTTCTTT

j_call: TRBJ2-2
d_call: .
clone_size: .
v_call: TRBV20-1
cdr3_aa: CSVRAGYNTGELFF
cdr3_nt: TGCAGTGTCCGGGCGGGCTATAACACCGGGGAGCTGTTTTTT

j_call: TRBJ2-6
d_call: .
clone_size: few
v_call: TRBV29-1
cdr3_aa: CSVEDLGGTSGANVLTF
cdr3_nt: TGCAGCGTTGAAGATCTCGGAGGGACGTCTGGGGCCAACGTCCTGACTTTC

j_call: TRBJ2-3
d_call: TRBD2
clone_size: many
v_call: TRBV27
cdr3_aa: CASSALLAGSTDTQYF
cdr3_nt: TGTGCCAGCAGTGCCCTACTAGCGGGGAGCACAGATACGCAGTATTTT

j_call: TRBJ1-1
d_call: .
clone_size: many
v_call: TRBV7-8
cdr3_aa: CASLPGEGSTEAFF
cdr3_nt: TGTGCCAGCCTTCCTGGGGAGGGGTCCACTGAAGCTTTCTTT

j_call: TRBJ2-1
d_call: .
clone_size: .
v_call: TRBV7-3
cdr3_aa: CASSSGTSGNEQFF
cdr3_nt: TGTGCCAGCAGCTCCGGGACTTCTGGGAATGAGCAGTTCTTC

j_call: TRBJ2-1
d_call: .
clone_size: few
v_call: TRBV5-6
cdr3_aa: CASSPSWGELQFF
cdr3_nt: TGTGCCAGCAGCCCATCATGGGGAGAGCTCCAGTTCTTC

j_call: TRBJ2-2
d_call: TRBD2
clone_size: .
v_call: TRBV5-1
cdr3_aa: CASSASGRGTGELFF
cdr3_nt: TGCGCCAGCAGCGCAAGCGGGAGGGGCACCGGGGAGCTGTTTTTT

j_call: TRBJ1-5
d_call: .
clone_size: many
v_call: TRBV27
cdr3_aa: CASSSDPGYSNQPQHF
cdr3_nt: TGTGCCAGCAGTTCCGATCCGGGTTATAGCAATCAGCCCCAGCATTTT

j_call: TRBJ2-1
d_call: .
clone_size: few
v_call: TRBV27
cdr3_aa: CASSLQNEQFF
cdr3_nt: TGTGCCAGCAGTTTACAAAATGAGCAGTTCTTC

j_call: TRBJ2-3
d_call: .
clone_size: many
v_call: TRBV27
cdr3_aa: CASSFRGETDTQYF
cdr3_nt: TGTGCCTCCAGTTTCAGGGGAGAGACAGATACGCAGTATTTT

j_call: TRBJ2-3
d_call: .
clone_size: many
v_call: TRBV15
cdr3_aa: CATSRDRQDADTQYF
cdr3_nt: TGTGCCACCAGCAGAGATAGGCAGGACGCAGATACGCAGTATTTT

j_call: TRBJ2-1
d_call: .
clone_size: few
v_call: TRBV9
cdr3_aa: CASSLDDEQFF
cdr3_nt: TGTGCCAGCAGCTTAGACGATGAGCAGTTCTTC

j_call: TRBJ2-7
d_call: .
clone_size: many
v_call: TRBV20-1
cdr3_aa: CSGTPQGYEQYF
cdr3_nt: TGCAGTGGAACTCCCCAAGGCTACGAGCAGTACTTC

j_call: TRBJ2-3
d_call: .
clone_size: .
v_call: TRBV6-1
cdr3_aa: CASSARQGGGYTDTQYF
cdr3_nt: TGTGCCAGCAGTGCCCGACAGGGAGGGGGATACACAGATACGCAGTATTTT

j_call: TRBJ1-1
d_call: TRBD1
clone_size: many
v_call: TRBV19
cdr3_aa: CASSARDRGPGNTEAFF
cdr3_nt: TGTGCCAGTAGTGCCCGGGACAGGGGGCCGGGGAACACTGAAGCTTTCTTT

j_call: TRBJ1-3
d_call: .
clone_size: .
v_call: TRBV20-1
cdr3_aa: CSAGEGNTIYF
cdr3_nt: TGCAGTGCTGGGGAGGGAAACACCATATATTTT

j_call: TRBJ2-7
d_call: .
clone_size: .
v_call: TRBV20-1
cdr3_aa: CSARIRDSFYEQYF
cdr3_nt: TGCAGTGCTAGAATCCGGGACTCCTTCTACGAGCAGTACTTC

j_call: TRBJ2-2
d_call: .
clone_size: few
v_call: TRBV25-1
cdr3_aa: CASTHRTGTGELFF
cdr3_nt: TGTGCCAGTACACATAGAACGGGCACCGGGGAGCTGTTTTTT

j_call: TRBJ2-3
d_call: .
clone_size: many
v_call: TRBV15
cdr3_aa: CATSRGEVPDTQYF
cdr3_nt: TGTGCCACCAGCAGGGGGGAAGTCCCAGATACGCAGTATTTT

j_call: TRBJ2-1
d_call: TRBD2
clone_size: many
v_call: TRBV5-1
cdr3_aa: CASSLTRTSSYNEQFF
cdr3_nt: TGCGCCAGCAGCTTGACCCGGACTAGCTCCTACAATGAGCAGTTCTTC

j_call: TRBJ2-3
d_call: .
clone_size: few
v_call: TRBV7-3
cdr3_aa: CASSPWGRATDTQYF
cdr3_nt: TGTGCCAGCAGCCCCTGGGGTAGGGCCACAGATACGCAGTATTTT

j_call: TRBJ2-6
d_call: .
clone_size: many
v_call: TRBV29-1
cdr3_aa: CSVRDGRFYSGANVLTF
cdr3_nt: TGCAGCGTCCGGGACGGCCGCTTTTACTCTGGGGCCAACGTCCTGACTTTC

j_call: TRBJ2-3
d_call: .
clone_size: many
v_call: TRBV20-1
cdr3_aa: CSARVYQKLDTQYF
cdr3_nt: TGCAGTGCTAGAGTCTATCAAAAGTTAGATACGCAGTATTTT

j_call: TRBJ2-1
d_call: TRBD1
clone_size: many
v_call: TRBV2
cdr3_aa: CASIIPRGREQFF
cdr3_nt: TGTGCCAGCATTATCCCCAGGGGGCGTGAGCAGTTCTTC

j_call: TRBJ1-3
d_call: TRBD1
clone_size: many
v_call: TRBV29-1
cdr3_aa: CSVEGTASGNTIYF
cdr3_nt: TGCAGCGTGGAAGGGACAGCCTCTGGAAACACCATATATTTT

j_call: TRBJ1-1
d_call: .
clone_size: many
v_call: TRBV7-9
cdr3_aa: CASSQRHTEAFF
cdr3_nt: TGTGCCAGCAGCCAACGGCACACTGAAGCTTTCTTT

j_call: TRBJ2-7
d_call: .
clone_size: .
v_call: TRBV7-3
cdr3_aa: CASSLQGQEQYF
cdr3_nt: TGTGCCAGCAGCCTCCAAGGGCAGGAGCAGTACTTC

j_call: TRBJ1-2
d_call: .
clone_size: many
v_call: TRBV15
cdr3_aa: CAGPQQSFRVFRSWGYTF
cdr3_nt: TGTGCCGGACCGCAGCAGAGTTTCAGGGTGTTTCGCTCGTGGGGCTACACCTTC

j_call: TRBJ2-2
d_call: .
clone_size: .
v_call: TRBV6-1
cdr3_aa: CATHEYTGELFF
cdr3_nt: TGTGCCACCCACGAATACACCGGGGAGCTGTTTTTT

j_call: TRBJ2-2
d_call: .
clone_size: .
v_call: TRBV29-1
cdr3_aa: CSTMRENTGELFF
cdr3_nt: TGCAGTACGATGCGGGAGAACACCGGGGAGCTGTTTTTT

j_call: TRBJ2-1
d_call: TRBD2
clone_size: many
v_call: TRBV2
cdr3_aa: CASSTTTSGSDNEQFF
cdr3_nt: TGTGCCAGCAGTACAACGACTAGCGGGTCCGACAATGAGCAGTTCTTC

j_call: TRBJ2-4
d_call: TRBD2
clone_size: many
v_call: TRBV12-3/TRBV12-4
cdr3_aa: CASSGGLGKNIQYF
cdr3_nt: TGTGCCAGCAGCGGCGGACTAGGCAAAAACATTCAGTACTTC

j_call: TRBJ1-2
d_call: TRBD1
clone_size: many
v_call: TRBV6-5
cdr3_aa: CASSYSMGGQGIGGYTF
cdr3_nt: TGTGCCAGCAGTTACTCGATGGGGGGACAGGGGATTGGTGGCTACACCTTC

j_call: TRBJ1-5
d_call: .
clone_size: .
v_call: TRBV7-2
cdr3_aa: CASSLSGPYANQPQHF
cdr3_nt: TGTGCCAGCAGCTTATCGGGCCCATACGCGAATCAGCCCCAGCATTTT

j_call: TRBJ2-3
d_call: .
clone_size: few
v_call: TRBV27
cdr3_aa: CASSFVGASTDTQYF
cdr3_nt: TGTGCCAGCAGTTTTGTGGGAGCTAGCACAGATACGCAGTATTTT

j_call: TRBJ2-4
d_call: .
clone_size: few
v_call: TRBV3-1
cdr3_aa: CASSPGQAKNIQYF
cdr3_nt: TGTGCCAGCAGCCCCGGACAGGCCAAAAACATTCAGTACTTC

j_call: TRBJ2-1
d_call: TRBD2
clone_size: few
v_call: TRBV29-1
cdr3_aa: CSVEEDVGLAPITGGDEQFF
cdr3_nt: TGCAGCGTTGAAGAAGATGTGGGACTAGCTCCTATTACGGGAGGCGATGAGCAGTTCTTC

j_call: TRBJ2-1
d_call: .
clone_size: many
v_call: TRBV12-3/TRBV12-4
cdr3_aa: CACGESRQFF
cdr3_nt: TGTGCCTGCGGGGAATCCCGTCAGTTCTTC